The 14 T cell receptor beta chains in this list originate from one sample, sequenced in a study of cytomegalovirus exposure and HLA in healthy donors (dated by TCRdb to about 2017). Library creation used the immunoSEQ multiplex PCR assay. For the multiplex PCR, a mixture combining 60 forward primers for TCR Vbeta segments and 13 reverse primers for TCR Jbeta segments was used. The table comes from immuneACCESS by way of TCRdb, which keeps in-frame sequences with V and J called. Part of the clones is missing from these tables; in studies checked, under half for an unresolved V gene and the rest for unknown reasons. The sample table shows about 120,000 clones, and over 8.5% are seen once. 6% to 7.5% of the sample comes from the top ten. Sample: PBMCs. Receptor source: a woman between 40 and 55 years old in good health and CMV-seropositive.

V usage is TRBV6-1 and J usage is TRBJ1-1; maybe TRBD1 (5 bases). CDR3 size: 16 residues. The V end lost 1 base, the J end lost 1 base, and 13 bases lay between the germline ends. Germline CDR1 MNHNS, CDR2 SASEGT. In DNA, the CDR3 is TGTGCCAGCAGTGAAGGTTCTGGAGGGGCGAACACTGAAGCTTTCTTT. This codes for CASSEGSGGANTEAFF.

The rearrangement joins TRBV11-2 to TRBJ2-1; possible D gene TRBD2, 5 bases. This CDR3 spans 15 amino acids. V was trimmed by 5 bases and J by 2 bases, leaving 13 bases between them. CDR1 and CDR2 (germline): SGHAT, FQNNGV. The CDR3 protein is CASSLDGGPYNEQFF. The CDR3, as DNA: TGTGCCAGCAGCCTGGACGGAGGTCCCTACAATGAGCAGTTCTTC.

This clone showed up just a few times. V usage is TRBV29-1 and J usage is TRBJ1-3, with 7 bases aligning to TRBD1. The CDR3 consists of 15 residues. CDR1 is SQVTM and CDR2 is ANQGSEA in the germline V gene. The J segment lost 1 base and the V segment lost 6 bases, leaving 9 bases of the junction unmatched. CDR3 nucleotide sequence: TGCAGCGTCGTTTTGGCAGGGGGATCTGGAAACACCATATATTTT. This sequence encodes CSVVLAGGSGNTIYF.

On this clone itself: At one boundary the junction diverges from the germline segment, which might be a read error. V and J are TRBV5-5 and TRBJ2-7, with D maybe TRBD2 (5 bases). The CDR3 has 10 residues. Germline CDR1 reads SGHKS; CDR2 reads YYEKEE (reference sequence). CDR3 DNA: TGTGCCAGCGCCCCCCCAGGTGGAGGCTTC. The encoded protein is CASAPPGGGF.

The chain has TRBV5-1 and TRBJ1-6; 8 positions agree with TRBD1. The CDR3 sequence is 17 residues long. V gave up 1 base and J gave up 9 bases; unmatched junction bases: 12. Germline V gene data show CDR1 as SGHRS and CDR2 as YFSETQ. The CDR3 spells CASSLLDPGTGSSPLHF. The DNA of the CDR3 is TGCGCCAGCAGCTTGCTTGACCCCGGGACAGGTAGTTCACCCCTCCACTTT. Combining the CDR3 with reference TRBV5-1 and TRBJ1-6 gives the whole variable domain KAGVTQTPRYLIKTRGQQVTLSCSPISGHRSVSWYQQTPGQGLQFLFEYFSETQRNKGNFPGRFSGRQFSNSRSEMNVSTLELGDSALYLCASSLLDPGTGSSPLHFGNGTRLTVT.

This chain connects TRBV5-1 to TRBJ2-1; weak D call: TRBD1 (6 bases). Trimming removed 0 bases from V and 6 bases from J, with 13 bases in between. This CDR3 spans 15 amino acids. CDR1 is SGHRS and CDR2 is YFSETQ in the germline V gene. CDR3 in DNA: TGCGCCAGCAGCTTGGCCCCAGGGGTGGGCAATGAGCAGTTCTTC. It specifies CASSLAPGVGNEQFF.

The chain is built from TRBV18 and TRBJ2-7; weak D call: TRBD1 (6 bases). The V end was cut by 1 base, the J end by 5 bases, with 15 bases between. CDR1 and CDR2 from the germline V gene are KGHSH and LQKENI. The CDR3 loop spans 15 amino acids. The CDR3 nucleotides read TGTGCCAGCTCACCACTTCTCCAGGGGCAGAACGAGCAGTACTTC. Its translation: CASSPLLQGQNEQYF.

The chain recombines TRBV7-9 with TRBJ2-6, with D tentatively TRBD2 (6 bases). Germline lookup yields CDR1 SEHNR and CDR2 FQNEAQ (reference sequence). Trimming stripped 0 bases from V and 1 base from J, with 16 bases between. This CDR3 spans 19 amino acids. CDR3 loop: CASSLAVGDLISGANVLTF. In DNA, the CDR3 is TGTGCCAGCAGCTTAGCGGTGGGGGACTTAATTTCTGGGGCCAACGTCCTGACTTTC.

This sequence joins TRBV7-9 and TRBJ1-6; D is ambiguous. CDR3 length: 14 residues. V lost 1 base to trimming and J lost 5 bases, with 6 bases between them. The germline CDR1 and CDR2 sequences are SEHNR and FQNEAQ (reference sequence). CDR3 nucleotides: TGTGCCAGCAGCTTAGGTCAGGATAATTCACCCCTCCACTTT. This codes for CASSLGQDNSPLHF.

This sequence joins TRBV7-9 and TRBJ1-3; D gene unclear. Between the trimmed V and J ends, which lost 1 base and 0 bases, there was a span of 7 bases. Germline V gives CDR1 SEHNR, CDR2 FQNEAQ (reference sequence). The CDR3 contains 15 residues. CDR3 sequence: CASSLDSNSGNTIYF. In DNA, the CDR3 is TGTGCCAGCAGCTTAGACTCAAACTCTGGAAACACCATATATTTT. Full variable domain (outside the CDR3, taken from reference TRBV7-9 and TRBJ1-3): DTGVSQNPRHKITKRGQNVTFRCDPISEHNRLYWYRQTLGQGPEFLTYFQNEAQLEKSRLLSDRFSAERPKGSFSTLEIQRTEQGDSAMYLCASSLDSNSGNTIYFGEGSWLTVV.

J is TRBJ2-5 and V is TRBV21-1; TRBD2 is the table's D call and was not checked against the DNA. TRBV21-1 counts as a pseudogene. The CDR3 is 16 amino acids. The CDR3 DNA follows: TGTGCCAGCCGAAAGCGGCTCAGCGGGGCGGGGGAGACCCAGTACTTC. It specifies CASRKRLSGAGETQYF.

There are a few counts of this clone. V and J are TRBV6-6 and TRBJ1-4; D not certain. The CDR3 spans 14 residues. CDR1 is MNHNY, CDR2 SVGAGI, per germline (reference sequence). The germline V and J ends were trimmed by 8 bases and 8 bases, with 18 bases remaining between them. CDR3 nucleotides: TGTGCCAGCTCCTCGAGGGTCCCCGGAGAAAAACTGTTTTTT. Translated, it gives CASSSRVPGEKLFF.

V and J are TRBV18 and TRBJ1-5; 10 nucleotides align to TRBD1. The CDR3 has 16 amino acids. V shed 1 base and J 0 bases; nucleotides not matched to a gene: 0. Germline loops: CDR1 KGHSH, CDR2 LQKENI. CDR3 amino acids: CASSPRDRGSNQPQHF. The CDR3 DNA is TGTGCCAGCTCACCACGGGACAGGGGTAGCAATCAGCCCCAGCATTTT.

The genes are TRBV6-1 and TRBJ1-1; D perhaps matches TRBD1 (5 bases). The CDR3 length is 15 residues. V lost 4 bases and J lost 0, with 12 bases in between. Germline V gene sequence: CDR1 MNHNS, CDR2 SASEGT. CDR3 DNA sequence: TGTGCCAGCAGTGTGTCGACAGTAGTGAACACTGAAGCTTTCTTT. Residues: CASSVSTVVNTEAFF.